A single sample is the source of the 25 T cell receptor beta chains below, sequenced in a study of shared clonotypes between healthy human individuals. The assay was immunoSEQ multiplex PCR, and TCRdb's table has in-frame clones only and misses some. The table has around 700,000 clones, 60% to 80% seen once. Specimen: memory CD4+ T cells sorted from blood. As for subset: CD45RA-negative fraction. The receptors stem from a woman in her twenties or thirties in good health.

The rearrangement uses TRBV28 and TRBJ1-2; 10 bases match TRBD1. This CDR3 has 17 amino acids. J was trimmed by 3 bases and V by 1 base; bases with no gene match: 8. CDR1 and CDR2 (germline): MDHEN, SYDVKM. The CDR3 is CASSLSPGQGTDYGYTF. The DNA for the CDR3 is TGTGCCAGCAGTTTATCCCCGGGACAGGGGACCGACTATGGCTACACCTTC.

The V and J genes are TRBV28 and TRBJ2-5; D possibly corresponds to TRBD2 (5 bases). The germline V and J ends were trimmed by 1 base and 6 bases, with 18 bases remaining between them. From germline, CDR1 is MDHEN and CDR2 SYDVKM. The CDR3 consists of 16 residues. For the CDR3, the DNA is TGTGCCAGCAGTTTATCATCTGGCCACTCCGGGAAGACCCAGTACTTC. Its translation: CASSLSSGHSGKTQYF.

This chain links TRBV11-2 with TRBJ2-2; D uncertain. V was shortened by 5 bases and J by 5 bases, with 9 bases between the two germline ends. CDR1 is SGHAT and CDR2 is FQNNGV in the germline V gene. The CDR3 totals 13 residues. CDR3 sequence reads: CASSLGQTGELFF. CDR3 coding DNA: TGTGCCAGCAGCCTCGGTCAAACCGGGGAGCTGTTTTTT.

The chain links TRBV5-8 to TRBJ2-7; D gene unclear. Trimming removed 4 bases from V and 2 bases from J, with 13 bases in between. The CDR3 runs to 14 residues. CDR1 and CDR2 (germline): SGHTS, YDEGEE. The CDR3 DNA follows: TGTGCCAGCAGCCGGAGTGGAACAACCTACGAGCAGTACTTC. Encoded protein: CASSRSGTTYEQYF. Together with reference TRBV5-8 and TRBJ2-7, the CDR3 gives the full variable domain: EAGVTQSPTHLIKTRGQQATLRCSPISGHTSVYWYQQALGLGLQFLLWYDEGEERNRGNFPPRFSGRQFPNYSSELNVNALELEDSALYLCASSRSGTTYEQYFGPGTRLTVT.

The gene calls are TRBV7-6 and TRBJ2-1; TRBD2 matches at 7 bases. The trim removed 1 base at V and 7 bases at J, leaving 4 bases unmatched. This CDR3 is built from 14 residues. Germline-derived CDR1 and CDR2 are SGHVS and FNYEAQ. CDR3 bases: TGTGCCAGCAGCTTAGGGGCGGGGGAAAATGAGCAGTTCTTC. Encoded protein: CASSLGAGENEQFF.

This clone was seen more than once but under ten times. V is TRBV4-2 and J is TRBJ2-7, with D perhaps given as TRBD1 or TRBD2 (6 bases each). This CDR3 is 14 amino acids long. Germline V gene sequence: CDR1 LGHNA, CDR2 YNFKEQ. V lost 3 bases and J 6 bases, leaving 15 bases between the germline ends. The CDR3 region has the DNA TGTGCCAGCAGCCATCTTAACAGGGAGGTCGAGCAGTACTTC. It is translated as CASSHLNREVEQYF.

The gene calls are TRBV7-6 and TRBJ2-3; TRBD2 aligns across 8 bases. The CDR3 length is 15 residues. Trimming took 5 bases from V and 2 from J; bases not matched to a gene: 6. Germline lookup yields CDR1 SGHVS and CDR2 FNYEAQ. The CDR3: CASSPGGVHTDTQYF. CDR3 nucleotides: TGTGCCAGCAGCCCCGGGGGGGTGCACACAGATACGCAGTATTTT.

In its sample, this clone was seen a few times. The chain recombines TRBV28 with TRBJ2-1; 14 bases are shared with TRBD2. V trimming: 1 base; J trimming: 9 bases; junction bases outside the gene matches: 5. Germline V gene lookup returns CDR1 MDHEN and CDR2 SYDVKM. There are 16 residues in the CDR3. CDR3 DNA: TGTGCCAGCAGTTTATTGGGACTAGCGGGAGACAGTGAGCAGTTCTTC. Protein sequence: CASSLLGLAGDSEQFF.

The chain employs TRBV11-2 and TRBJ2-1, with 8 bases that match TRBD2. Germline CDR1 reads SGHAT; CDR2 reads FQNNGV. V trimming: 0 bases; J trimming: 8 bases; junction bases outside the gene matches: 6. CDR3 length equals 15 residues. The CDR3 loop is CASSLEAGGSHEQFF. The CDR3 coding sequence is TGTGCCAGCAGCTTAGAGGCGGGAGGCTCCCATGAGCAGTTCTTC.

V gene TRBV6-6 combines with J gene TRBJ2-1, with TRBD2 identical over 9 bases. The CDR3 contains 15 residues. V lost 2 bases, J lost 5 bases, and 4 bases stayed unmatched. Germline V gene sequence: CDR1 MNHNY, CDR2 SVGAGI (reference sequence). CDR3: CASSYGTSFNNEQFF. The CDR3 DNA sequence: TGTGCCAGCAGTTACGGGACTAGCTTCAACAATGAGCAGTTCTTC.

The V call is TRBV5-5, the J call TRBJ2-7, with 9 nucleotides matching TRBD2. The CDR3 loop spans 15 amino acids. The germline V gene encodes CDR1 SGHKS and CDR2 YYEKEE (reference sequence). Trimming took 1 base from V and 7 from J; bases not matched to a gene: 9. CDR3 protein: CASSLTGTSSREQYF. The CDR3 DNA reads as TGTGCCAGCAGCTTGACAGGGACTAGCAGTAGGGAGCAGTACTTC.

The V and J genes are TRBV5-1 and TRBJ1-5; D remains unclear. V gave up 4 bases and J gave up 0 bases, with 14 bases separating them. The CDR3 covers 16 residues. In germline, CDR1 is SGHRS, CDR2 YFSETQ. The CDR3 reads CASSLGAGASNQPQHF. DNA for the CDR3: TGCGCCAGCAGCCTCGGTGCAGGTGCTAGCAATCAGCCCCAGCATTTT.

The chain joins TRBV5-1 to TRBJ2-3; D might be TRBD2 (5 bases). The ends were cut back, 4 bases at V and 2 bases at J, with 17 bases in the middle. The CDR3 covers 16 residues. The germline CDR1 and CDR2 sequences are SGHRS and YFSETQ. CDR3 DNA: TGCGCCAGCAGCCCTGGACTTGACCGAATCACAGATACGCAGTATTTT. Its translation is CASSPGLDRITDTQYF. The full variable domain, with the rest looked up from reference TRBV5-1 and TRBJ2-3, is KAGVTQTPRYLIKTRGQQVTLSCSPISGHRSVSWYQQTPGQGLQFLFEYFSETQRNKGNFPGRFSGRQFSNSRSEMNVSTLELGDSALYLCASSPGLDRITDTQYFGPGTRLTVL.

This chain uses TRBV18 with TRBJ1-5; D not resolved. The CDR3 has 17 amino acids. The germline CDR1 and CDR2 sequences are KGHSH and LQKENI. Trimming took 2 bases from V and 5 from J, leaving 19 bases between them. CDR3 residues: CASSPASSLSRDQPQHF. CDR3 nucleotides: TGTGCCAGCTCACCAGCGTCGAGTCTAAGCCGGGATCAGCCCCAGCATTTT.

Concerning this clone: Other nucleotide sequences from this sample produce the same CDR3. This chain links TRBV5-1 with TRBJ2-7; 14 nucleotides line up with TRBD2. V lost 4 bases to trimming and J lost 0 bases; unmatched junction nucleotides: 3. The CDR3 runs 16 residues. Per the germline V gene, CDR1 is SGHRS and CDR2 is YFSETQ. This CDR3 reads CASSTGTSGGSYEQYF. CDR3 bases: TGCGCCAGCAGCACCGGGACTAGCGGGGGCTCCTACGAGCAGTACTTC.

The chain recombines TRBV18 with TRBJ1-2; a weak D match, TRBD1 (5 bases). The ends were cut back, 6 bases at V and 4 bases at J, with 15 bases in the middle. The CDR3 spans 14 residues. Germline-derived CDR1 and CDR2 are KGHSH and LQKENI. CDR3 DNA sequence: TGTGCCAGCTCTCCCGTCGACAGCTTCTATGGCTACACCTTC. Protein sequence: CASSPVDSFYGYTF.

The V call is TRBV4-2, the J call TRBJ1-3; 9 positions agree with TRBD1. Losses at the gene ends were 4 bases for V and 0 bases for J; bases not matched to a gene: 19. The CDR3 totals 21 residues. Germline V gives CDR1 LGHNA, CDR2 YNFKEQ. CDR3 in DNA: TGTGCCAGCAGCCGCATCCCGGGACAGGGTCACGACATAAACTCTGGAAACACCATATATTTT. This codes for CASSRIPGQGHDINSGNTIYF.

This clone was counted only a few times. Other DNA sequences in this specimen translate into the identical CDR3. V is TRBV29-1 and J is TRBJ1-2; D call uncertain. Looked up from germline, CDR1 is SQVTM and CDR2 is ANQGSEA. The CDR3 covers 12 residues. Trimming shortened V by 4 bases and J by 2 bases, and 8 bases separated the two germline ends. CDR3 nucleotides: TGCAGCGTTGGATTAGGGAACTATGGCTACACCTTC. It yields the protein CSVGLGNYGYTF.

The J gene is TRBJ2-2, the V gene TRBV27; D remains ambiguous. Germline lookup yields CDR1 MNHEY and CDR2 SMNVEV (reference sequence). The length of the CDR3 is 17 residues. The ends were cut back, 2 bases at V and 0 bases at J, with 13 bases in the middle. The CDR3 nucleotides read TGTGCCAGCAGTTTAAAGTCGTGGCACACGAACACCGGGGAGCTGTTTTTT. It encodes CASSLKSWHTNTGELFF.

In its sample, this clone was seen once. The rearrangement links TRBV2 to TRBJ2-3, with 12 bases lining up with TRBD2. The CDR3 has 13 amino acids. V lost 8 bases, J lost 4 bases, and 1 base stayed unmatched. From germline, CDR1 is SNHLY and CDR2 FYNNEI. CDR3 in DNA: TGTGCCAGCCGACTAGCGGGAGCAGATACGCAGTATTTT. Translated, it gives CASRLAGADTQYF.

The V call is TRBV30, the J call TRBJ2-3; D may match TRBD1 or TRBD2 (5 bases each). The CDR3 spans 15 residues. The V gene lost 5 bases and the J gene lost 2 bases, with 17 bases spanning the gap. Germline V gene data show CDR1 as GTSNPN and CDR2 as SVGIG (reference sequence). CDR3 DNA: TGTGCCTGGGGACGACCCGAGGGGATCACAGATACGCAGTATTTT. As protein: CAWGRPEGITDTQYF.

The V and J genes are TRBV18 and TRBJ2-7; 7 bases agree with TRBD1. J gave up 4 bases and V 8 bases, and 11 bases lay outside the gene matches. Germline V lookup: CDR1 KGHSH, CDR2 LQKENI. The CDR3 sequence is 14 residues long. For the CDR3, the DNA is TGTGCCAGCACGAAAAGACAGGGAGAATACGAGCAGTACTTC. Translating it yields CASTKRQGEYEQYF.

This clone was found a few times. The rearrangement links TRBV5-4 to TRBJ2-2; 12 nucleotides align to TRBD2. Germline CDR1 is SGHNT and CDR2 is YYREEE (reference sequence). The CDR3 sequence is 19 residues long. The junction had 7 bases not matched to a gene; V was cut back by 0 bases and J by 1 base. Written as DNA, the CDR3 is TGTGCCAGCAGCTTGGTACTAGCGGGAGGTTTAGTGAACACCGGGGAGCTGTTTTTT. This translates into CASSLVLAGGLVNTGELFF. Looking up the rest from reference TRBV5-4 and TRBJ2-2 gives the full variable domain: ETGVTQSPTHLIKTRGQQVTLRCSSQSGHNTVSWYQQALGQGPQFIFQYYREEENGRGNFPPRFSGLQFPNYSSELNVNALELDDSALYLCASSLVLAGGLVNTGELFFGEGSRLTVL.

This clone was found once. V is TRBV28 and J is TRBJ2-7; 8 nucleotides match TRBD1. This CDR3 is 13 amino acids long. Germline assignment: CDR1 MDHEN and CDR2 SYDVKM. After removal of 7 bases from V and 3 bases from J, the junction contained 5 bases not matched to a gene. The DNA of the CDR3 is TGTGCCAGCATTGGGACAGGTCGCTACGAGCAGTACTTC. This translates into CASIGTGRYEQYF.

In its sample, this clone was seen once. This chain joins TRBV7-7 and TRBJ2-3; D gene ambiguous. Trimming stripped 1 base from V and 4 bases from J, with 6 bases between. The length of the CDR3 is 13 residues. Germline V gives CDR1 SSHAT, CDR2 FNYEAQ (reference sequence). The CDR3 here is CASSLGTADTQYF. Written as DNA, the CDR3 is TGTGCCAGCAGCTTAGGAACAGCAGATACGCAGTATTTT.